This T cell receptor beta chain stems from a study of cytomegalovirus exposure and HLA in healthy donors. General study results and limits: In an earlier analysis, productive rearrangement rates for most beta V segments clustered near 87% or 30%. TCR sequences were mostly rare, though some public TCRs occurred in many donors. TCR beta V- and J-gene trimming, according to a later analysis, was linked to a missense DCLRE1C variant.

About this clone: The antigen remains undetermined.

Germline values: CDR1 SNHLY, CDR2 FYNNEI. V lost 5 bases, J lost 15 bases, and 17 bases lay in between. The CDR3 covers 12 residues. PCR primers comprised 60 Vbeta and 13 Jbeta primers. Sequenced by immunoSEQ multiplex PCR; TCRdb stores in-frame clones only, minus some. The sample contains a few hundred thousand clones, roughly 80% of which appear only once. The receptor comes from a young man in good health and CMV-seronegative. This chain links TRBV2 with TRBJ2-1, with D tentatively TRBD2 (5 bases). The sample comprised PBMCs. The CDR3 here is CASSRDFFGGFF. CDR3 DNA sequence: TGTGCCAGCAGTCGAGACTTCTTCGGAGGGTTCTTC. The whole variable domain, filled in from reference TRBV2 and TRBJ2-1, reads EPEVTQTPSHQVTQMGQEVILRCVPISNHLYFYWYRQILGQKVEFLVSFYNNEISEKSEIFDDQFSVERPDGSNFTLKIRSTKLEDSAMYFCASSRDFFGGFFGPGTRLTVL.